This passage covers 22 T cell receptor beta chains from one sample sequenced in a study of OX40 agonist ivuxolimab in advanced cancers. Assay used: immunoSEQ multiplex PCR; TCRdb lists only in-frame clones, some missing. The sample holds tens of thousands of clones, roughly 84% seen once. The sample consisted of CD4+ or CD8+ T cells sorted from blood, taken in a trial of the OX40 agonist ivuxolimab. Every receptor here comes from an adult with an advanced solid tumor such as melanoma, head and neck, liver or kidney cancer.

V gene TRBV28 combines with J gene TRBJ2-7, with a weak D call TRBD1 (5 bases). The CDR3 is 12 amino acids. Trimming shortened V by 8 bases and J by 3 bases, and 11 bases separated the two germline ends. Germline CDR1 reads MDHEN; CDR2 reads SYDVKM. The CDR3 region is CASGRQGYEQYF. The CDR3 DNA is TGTGCCAGCGGACGGCAGGGCTACGAGCAGTACTTC. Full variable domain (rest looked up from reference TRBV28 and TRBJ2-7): DVKVTQSSRYLVKRTGEKVFLECVQDMDHENMFWYRQDPGLGLRLIYFSYDVKMKEKGDIPEGYSVSREKKERFSLILESASTNQTSMYLCASGRQGYEQYFGPGTRLTVT.

The CDR3 sequence: CATNDRTKPEAFF. DNA of the CDR3: TGTGCCACCAACGACAGGACTAAACCCGAAGCTTTCTTT. The gene calls are TRBV6-6 and TRBJ1-1, with a tentative D call TRBD1 (6 bases). This CDR3 comprises 13 residues. Trimming cost V 10 bases and J 8 bases, with 20 bases left between them. Germline V gives CDR1 MNHNY, CDR2 SVGAGI (reference sequence).

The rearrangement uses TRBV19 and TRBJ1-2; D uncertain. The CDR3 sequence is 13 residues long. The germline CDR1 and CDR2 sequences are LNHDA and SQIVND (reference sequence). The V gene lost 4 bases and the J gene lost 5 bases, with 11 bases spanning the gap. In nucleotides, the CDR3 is TGTGCCAGTAGTAACGCAGTCTTTTATGGCTACACCTTC. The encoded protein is CASSNAVFYGYTF.

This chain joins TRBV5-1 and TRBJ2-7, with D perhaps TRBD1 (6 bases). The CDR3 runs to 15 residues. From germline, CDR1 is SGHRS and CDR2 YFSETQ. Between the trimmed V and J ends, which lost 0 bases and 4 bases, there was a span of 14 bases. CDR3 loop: CASSLDPTGVYEQYF. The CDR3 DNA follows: TGCGCCAGCAGCTTGGACCCGACAGGAGTGTACGAGCAGTACTTC.

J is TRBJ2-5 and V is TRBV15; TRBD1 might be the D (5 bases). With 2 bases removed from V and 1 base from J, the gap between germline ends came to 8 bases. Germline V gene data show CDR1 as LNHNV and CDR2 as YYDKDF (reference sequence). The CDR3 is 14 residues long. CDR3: CATSRLRAQETQYF. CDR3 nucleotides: TGTGCCACCAGCAGACTCAGGGCCCAAGAGACCCAGTACTTC.

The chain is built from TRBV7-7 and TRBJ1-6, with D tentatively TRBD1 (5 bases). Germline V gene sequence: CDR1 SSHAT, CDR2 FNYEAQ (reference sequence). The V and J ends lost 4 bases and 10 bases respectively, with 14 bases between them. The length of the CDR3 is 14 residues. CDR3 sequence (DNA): TGTGCCAGCAGCTCAACCGGGGCCGGATCACCCCTCCACTTT. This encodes CASSSTGAGSPLHF.

DNA of the CDR3: TGTGCCAGCAGACCGCCGGAGGCGAGCTCCTACAATGAGCAGTTCTTC. Its translation: CASRPPEASSYNEQFF. V gene TRBV7-9 combines with J gene TRBJ2-1; D perhaps matches TRBD2 (5 bases). Trimming took 6 bases from V and 0 from J, leaving 15 bases between them. Germline V CDR1 and CDR2: SEHNR, FQNEAQ (reference sequence). There are 16 residues in the CDR3.

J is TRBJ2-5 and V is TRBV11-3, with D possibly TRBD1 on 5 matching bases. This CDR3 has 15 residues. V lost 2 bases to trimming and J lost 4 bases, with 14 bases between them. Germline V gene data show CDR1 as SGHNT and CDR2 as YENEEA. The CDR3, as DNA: TGTGCCAGCAGCTTAAGCTGGGGCCGCGGAGAGACCCAGTACTTC. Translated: CASSLSWGRGETQYF.

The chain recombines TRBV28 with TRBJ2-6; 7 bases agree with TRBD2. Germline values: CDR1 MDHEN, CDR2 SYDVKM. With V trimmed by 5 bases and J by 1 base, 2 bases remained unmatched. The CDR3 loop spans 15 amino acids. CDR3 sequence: CASSGRASGANVLTF. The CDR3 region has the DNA TGTGCCAGCAGTGGGAGGGCTTCTGGGGCCAACGTCCTGACTTTC.

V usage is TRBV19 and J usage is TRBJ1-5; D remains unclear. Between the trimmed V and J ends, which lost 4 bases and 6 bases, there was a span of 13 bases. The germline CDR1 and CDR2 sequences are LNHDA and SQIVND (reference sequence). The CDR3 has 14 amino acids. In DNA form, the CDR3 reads TGTGCCAGTAGTACACCCGGGGAGGGTCAGCCCCAGCATTTT. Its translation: CASSTPGEGQPQHF.

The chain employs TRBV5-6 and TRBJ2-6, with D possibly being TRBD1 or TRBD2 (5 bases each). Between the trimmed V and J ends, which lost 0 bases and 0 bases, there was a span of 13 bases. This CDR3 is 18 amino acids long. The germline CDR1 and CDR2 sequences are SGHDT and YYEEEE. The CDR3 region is CASSLERGWSSGANVLTF. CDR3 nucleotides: TGTGCCAGCAGCTTGGAGAGGGGATGGTCCTCTGGGGCCAACGTCCTGACTTTC.

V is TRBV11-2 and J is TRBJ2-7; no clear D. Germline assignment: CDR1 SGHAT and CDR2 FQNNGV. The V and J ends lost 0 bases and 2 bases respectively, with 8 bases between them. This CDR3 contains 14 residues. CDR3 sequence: CASSLDLRAYEQYF. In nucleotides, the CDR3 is TGTGCCAGCAGCTTAGATCTCCGAGCCTACGAGCAGTACTTC.

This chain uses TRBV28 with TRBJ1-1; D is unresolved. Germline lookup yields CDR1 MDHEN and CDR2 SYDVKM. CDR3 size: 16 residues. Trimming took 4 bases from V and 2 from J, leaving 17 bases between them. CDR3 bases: TGTGCCAGCAGTTCACCCCACGACACCGAAAACACTGAAGCTTTCTTT. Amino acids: CASSSPHDTENTEAFF.

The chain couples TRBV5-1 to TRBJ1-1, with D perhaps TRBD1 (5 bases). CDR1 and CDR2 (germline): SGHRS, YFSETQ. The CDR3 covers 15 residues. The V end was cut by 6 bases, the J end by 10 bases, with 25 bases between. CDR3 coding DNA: TGCGCCAGCAAGTGGGGCGGCCAGAGACATTTGACAGCTTTCTTT. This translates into CASKWGGQRHLTAFF.

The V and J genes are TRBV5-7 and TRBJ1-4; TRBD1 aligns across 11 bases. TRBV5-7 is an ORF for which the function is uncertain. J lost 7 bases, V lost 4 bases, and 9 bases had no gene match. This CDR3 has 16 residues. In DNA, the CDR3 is TGTGCCAGCAGCCTAGGGACAGGGGGAATTATTGAAAAACTGTTTTTT. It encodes CASSLGTGGIIEKLFF.

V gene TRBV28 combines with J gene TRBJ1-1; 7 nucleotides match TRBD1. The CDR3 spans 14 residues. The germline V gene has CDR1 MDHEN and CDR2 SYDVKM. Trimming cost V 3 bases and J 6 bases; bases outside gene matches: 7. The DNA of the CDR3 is TGTGCCAGCAGTTTTACGGGGGACAGTCCTGAAGCTTTCTTT. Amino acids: CASSFTGDSPEAFF.

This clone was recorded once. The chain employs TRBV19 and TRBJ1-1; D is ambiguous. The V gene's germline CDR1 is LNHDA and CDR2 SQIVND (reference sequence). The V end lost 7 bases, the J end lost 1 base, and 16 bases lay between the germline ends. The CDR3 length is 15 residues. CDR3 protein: CASTRLSIPNTEAFF. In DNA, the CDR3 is TGTGCCAGTACCCGGTTATCAATTCCGAACACTGAAGCTTTCTTT.

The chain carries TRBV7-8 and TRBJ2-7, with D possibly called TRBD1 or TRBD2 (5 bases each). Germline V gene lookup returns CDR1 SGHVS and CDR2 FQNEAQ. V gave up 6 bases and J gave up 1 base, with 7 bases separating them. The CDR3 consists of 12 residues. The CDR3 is CASRGDSYEQYF. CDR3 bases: TGTGCCAGCAGGGGGGATTCCTACGAGCAGTACTTC.

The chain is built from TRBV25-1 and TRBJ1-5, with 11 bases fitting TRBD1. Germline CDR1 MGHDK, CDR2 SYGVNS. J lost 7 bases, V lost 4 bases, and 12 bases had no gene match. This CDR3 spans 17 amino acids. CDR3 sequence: CASSAGQGAWGMQPQHF. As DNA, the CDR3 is TGTGCCAGCAGTGCCGGACAGGGGGCATGGGGTATGCAGCCCCAGCATTTT.

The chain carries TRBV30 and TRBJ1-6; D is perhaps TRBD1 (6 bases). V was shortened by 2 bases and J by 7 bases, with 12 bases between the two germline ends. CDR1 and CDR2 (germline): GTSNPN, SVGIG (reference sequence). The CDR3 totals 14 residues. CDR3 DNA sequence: TGTGCCTGGAGTATTACAGGGTTGAATTCACCCCTCCACTTT. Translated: CAWSITGLNSPLHF.

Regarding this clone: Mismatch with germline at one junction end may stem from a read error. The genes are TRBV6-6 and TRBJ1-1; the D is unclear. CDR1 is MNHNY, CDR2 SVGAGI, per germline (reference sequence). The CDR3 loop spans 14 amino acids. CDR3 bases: TGTGCCAGCAGTTACCGTGGAGGTTATGAATCTAAGGTCTTT. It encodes CASSYRGGYESKVF.

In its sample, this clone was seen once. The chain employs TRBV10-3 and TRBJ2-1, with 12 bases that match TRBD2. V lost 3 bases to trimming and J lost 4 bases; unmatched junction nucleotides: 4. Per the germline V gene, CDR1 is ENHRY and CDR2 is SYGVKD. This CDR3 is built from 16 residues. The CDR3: CAISDPTSGGYNEQFF. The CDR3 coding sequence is TGTGCCATCAGTGATCCTACTAGCGGGGGGTACAATGAGCAGTTCTTC.